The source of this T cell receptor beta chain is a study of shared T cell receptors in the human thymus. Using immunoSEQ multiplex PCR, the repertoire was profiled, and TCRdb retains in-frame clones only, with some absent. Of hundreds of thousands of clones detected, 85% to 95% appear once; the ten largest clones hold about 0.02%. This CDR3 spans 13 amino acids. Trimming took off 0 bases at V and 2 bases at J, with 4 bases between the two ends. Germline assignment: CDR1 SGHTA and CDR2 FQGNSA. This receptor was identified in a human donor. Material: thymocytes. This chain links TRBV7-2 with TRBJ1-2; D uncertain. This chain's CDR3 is CASSLAGNYGYTF. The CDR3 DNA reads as TGTGCCAGCAGCTTAGCGGGGAACTATGGCTACACCTTC.